This T cell receptor (beta chain) derives from a study of control samples from healthy donors and cancer patients. Clones were read by immunoSEQ multiplex PCR, and TCRdb kept only the in-frame ones, dropping some. The table shows over 110,000 clones, with about nine tenths occurring only once. The CDR3 runs to 13 residues. CDR1 and CDR2 (germline): SGHVS, FNYEAQ. V lost 4 bases, J lost 12 bases, and 7 bases stayed unmatched. Sequencing was carried out using blood. The origin of this receptor is a man younger than 40 in good health. The genes are TRBV7-6 and TRBJ2-1; 9 nucleotides line up with TRBD2. CDR3 nucleotide sequence: TGTGCCAGCAGCTCCATCCTAGCGGGAATGCAGTTCTTC. Its translation: CASSSILAGMQFF.